One and the same sample provided the 21 T cell receptor beta chains below, sequenced in a study of OX40 agonist ivuxolimab in advanced cancers. The protocol was immunoSEQ multiplex PCR, while the TCRdb copy is restricted to in-frame clones and leaves out a portion. This table holds more than 90,000 clones, under 90% found once. This sample comprised CD4+ or CD8+ T cells sorted from blood, obtained in a trial of the OX40 agonist ivuxolimab. The receptor source for this set is an adult with an advanced solid tumor such as melanoma, head and neck, liver or kidney cancer.

This clone was found a few times. This chain links TRBV30 with TRBJ1-5; D perhaps matches TRBD1 (5 bases). V lost 3 bases and J 7 bases, leaving 22 bases between the germline ends. The CDR3 spans 16 residues. Germline assignment: CDR1 GTSNPN and CDR2 SVGIG (reference sequence). Here the CDR3 DNA reads TGTGCCTGGAGCCCCCCCGGACACACGATGAGGCAGCCCCAGCATTTT. Protein sequence: CAWSPPGHTMRQPQHF. Full variable domain (rest looked up from reference TRBV30 and TRBJ1-5): SQTIHQWPATLVQPVGSPLSLECTVEGTSNPNLYWYRQAAGRGLQLLFYSVGIGQISSEVPQNLSASRPQDRQFILSSKKLLLSDSGFYLCAWSPPGHTMRQPQHFGDGTRLSIL.

The gene calls are TRBV12-5 and TRBJ2-2; D is uncertain. Looked up from germline, CDR1 is LGHNT and CDR2 is FRNRAP. The CDR3 contains 12 residues. Trimming pared 3 bases from V and 5 bases from J, leaving 4 bases between. This CDR3 is CASGFGTGELFF. The CDR3 coding sequence is TGTGCTAGTGGTTTTGGTACCGGGGAGCTGTTTTTT. The whole variable domain, filled in from reference TRBV12-5 and TRBJ2-2, reads DARVTQTPRHKVTEMGQEVTMRCQPILGHNTVFWYRQTMMQGLELLAYFRNRAPLDDSGMPKDRFSAEMPDATLATLKIQPSEPRDSAVYFCASGFGTGELFFGEGSRLTVL.

This clone has only a few counts. The V gene is TRBV30, the J gene TRBJ2-6, with D perhaps TRBD1 or TRBD2 (6 bases each). CDR3 length: 15 amino acids. V lost 4 bases, J lost 4 bases, and 14 bases lay in between. Germline V gives CDR1 GTSNPN, CDR2 SVGIG (reference sequence). The CDR3 loop reads CAWTEGGIGANVLTF. Here the CDR3 DNA reads TGTGCCTGGACGGAGGGGGGCATCGGGGCCAACGTCCTGACTTTC. Supplemented by reference TRBV30 and TRBJ2-6, the full variable domain reads SQTIHQWPATLVQPVGSPLSLECTVEGTSNPNLYWYRQAAGRGLQLLFYSVGIGQISSEVPQNLSASRPQDRQFILSSKKLLLSDSGFYLCAWTEGGIGANVLTFGAGSRLTVL.

This rearrangement joins TRBV27 to TRBJ2-3; 14 nucleotides agree with TRBD2. The CDR3 length is 18 residues. Germline CDR1 is MNHEY and CDR2 is SMNVEV (reference sequence). V lost 3 bases, J lost 5 bases, and 10 bases stayed unmatched. The CDR3 nucleotides read TGTGCCAGCAGTTTTTTCCGCGGGACTAGCGGGGGAAAAGATACGCAGTATTTT. It yields the protein CASSFFRGTSGGKDTQYF.

The chain is built from TRBV19 and TRBJ2-2; 10 bases map to TRBD2. CDR3 length: 15 amino acids. Germline V gene sequence: CDR1 LNHDA, CDR2 SQIVND (reference sequence). Trimming took 7 bases from V and 7 from J; bases not matched to a gene: 9. The CDR3: CASMGPGLANGELFF. CDR3 sequence (DNA): TGTGCCAGTATGGGGCCGGGACTAGCGAACGGGGAGCTGTTTTTT.

The chain joins TRBV15 to TRBJ1-2, with D uncertain. Germline V gene sequence: CDR1 LNHNV, CDR2 YYDKDF (reference sequence). The V end lost 0 bases, the J end lost 7 bases, and 12 bases lay between the germline ends. The CDR3 has 14 amino acids. This chain's CDR3 is CATSRDDLPAGYTF. CDR3 DNA: TGTGCCACCAGCAGAGACGACTTGCCCGCTGGCTACACCTTC.

The chain joins TRBV19 to TRBJ1-5, with 7 positions matching TRBD1. V trimming: 4 bases; J trimming: 5 bases; junction bases outside the gene matches: 5. Germline V gives CDR1 LNHDA, CDR2 SQIVND (reference sequence). The CDR3 runs to 14 residues. CDR3 sequence (DNA): TGTGCCAGTAGTAAGGGGCAGGGGGATCAGCCCCAGCATTTT. Translating gives CASSKGQGDQPQHF.

This chain links TRBV6-5 with TRBJ2-3; D is possibly TRBD1 (6 bases). This CDR3 spans 15 amino acids. The germline V gene has CDR1 MNHEY and CDR2 SVGAGI. The germline V and J ends were trimmed by 5 bases and 0 bases, with 12 bases remaining between them. CDR3 sequence (DNA): TGTGCCAGCAGTCGACGTACAGGGAGCACAGATACGCAGTATTTT. This encodes CASSRRTGSTDTQYF.

CDR3 sequence reads: CSAQPQGRTEAFF. For the CDR3, the DNA is TGCAGCGCCCAACCCCAGGGGAGGACTGAAGCTTTCTTT. This chain links TRBV29-1 with TRBJ1-1; D is perhaps TRBD1 (6 bases). Germline CDR1 is SQVTM and CDR2 is ANQGSEA. With 7 bases removed from V and 5 bases from J, the gap between germline ends came to 17 bases. The CDR3 is 13 amino acids.

This chain connects TRBV7-4 to TRBJ2-1, with TRBD2 identical over 11 bases. The CDR3 contains 19 residues. V dropped 5 bases and J dropped 8; count of bases not matched to a gene: 20. Germline V lookup: CDR1 SGHVT, CDR2 SQSDAQ. The CDR3 DNA reads TGTGCCAGCAGCCTAGAGGGTGTTATAGCGGGAGGGATACTCCATGAGCAGTTCTTC. Its protein product is CASSLEGVIAGGILHEQFF.

This clone was counted between two and nine times. This sequence joins TRBV7-8 and TRBJ1-1; no reliable D call. Trimming removed 1 base from V and 3 bases from J, with 0 bases in between. The CDR3 spans 11 residues. Germline CDR1 SGHVS, CDR2 FQNEAQ. CDR3 loop: CASSLDTEAFF. CDR3 coding DNA: TGTGCCAGCAGCTTAGACACTGAAGCTTTCTTT.

Concerning this clone: Relative to the germline gene, one junction end is altered; a read error may explain this. The V call is TRBV9, the J call TRBJ2-3; TRBD1 agrees at 8 bases. The CDR3 totals 15 residues. Germline CDR1 and CDR2: SGDLS and YYNGEE. CDR3 bases: TGTGCCGGCAGCACAAGGACAGGGAGCACAGATACGCAGTATTTT. It yields the protein CAGSTRTGSTDTQYF.

The chain employs TRBV6-5 and TRBJ1-2; 7 bases align to TRBD1. This CDR3 comprises 14 residues. V was pared by 6 bases and J by 8 bases, with 12 bases of the junction left unmatched. CDR1 is MNHEY and CDR2 is SVGAGI in the germline V gene. The chain's CDR3 is CASRPTGEGYGYTF. DNA of the CDR3: TGTGCCAGCAGACCTACAGGGGAGGGGTACGGCTACACCTTC.

J is TRBJ2-1 and V is TRBV7-2; TRBD2 agrees at 8 bases. The CDR3 has 13 residues. CDR1 SGHTA and CDR2 FQGNSA come from the germline V gene. V lost 5 bases, J lost 10 bases, and 7 bases stayed unmatched. In DNA, the CDR3 is TGTGCCAGCAGCCGATGGCGGGAGGTCGAGCAGTTCTTC. Translating gives CASSRWREVEQFF. Full variable domain (missing parts from reference TRBV7-2 and TRBJ2-1): GAGVSQSPSNKVTEKGKDVELRCDPISGHTALYWYRQSLGQGLEFLIYFQGNSAPDKSGLPSDRFSAERTGGSVSTLTIQRTQQEDSAVYLCASSRWREVEQFFGPGTRLTVL.

This CDR3 reads CASSDGQALYEQYF. Here the CDR3 DNA reads TGTGCCAGCAGCGACGGACAGGCCCTCTACGAGCAGTACTTC. This chain uses TRBV9 with TRBJ2-7; 7 positions match TRBD1. V lost 3 bases and J lost 3; bases outside the gene matches: 6. From germline, CDR1 is SGDLS and CDR2 YYNGEE. This CDR3 spans 14 amino acids.

This clone was seen just once. The V gene is TRBV5-3, the J gene TRBJ2-7, with 7 bases aligning to TRBD2. TRBV5-3 is classed as an ORF, of uncertain function. J gave up 0 bases and V 7 bases, and 7 bases lay outside the gene matches. This CDR3 comprises 14 residues. For the CDR3, the DNA is TGTGCCAGAGGGAGGGCCTACTTCTCCTACGAGCAGTACTTC. Translating it yields CARGRAYFSYEQYF.

This chain links TRBV5-4 with TRBJ2-5; 8 bases are shared with TRBD2. CDR1 and CDR2 from the germline V gene are SGHNT and YYREEE (reference sequence). J gave up 1 base and V 4 bases, and 3 bases lay outside the gene matches. The CDR3 loop spans 14 amino acids. The chain's CDR3 is CASSRSGGQETQYF. The DNA for the CDR3 is TGTGCCAGCAGCCGCAGCGGGGGCCAAGAGACCCAGTACTTC.

The V gene is TRBV5-1, the J gene TRBJ2-1; D is unclear. V lost 0 bases and J lost 0, with 7 bases in between. Germline loops: CDR1 SGHRS, CDR2 YFSETQ. The length of the CDR3 is 15 residues. CDR3 in DNA: TGCGCCAGCAGCTTGGTTTTGGGCTCCTACAATGAGCAGTTCTTC. Protein product: CASSLVLGSYNEQFF.

This clone was seen a single time. J is TRBJ2-5 and V is TRBV6-6, with 10 bases fitting TRBD1. TRBJ2-7 explains the end of the DNA better; the J call may be wrong. This CDR3 spans 15 amino acids. CDR1 and CDR2 from the germline V gene are MNHNY and SVGAGI (reference sequence). The CDR3 is CASRGTGAPIHEQYF. DNA of the CDR3: TGTGCCAGCAGAGGGACAGGGGCGCCCATTCACGAGCAGTACTTC.

This sequence joins TRBV9 and TRBJ2-3; D might be TRBD1 (6 bases). CDR1 is SGDLS and CDR2 is YYNGEE in the germline V gene. CDR3 length: 14 amino acids. V lost 7 bases and J 1 base, leaving 13 bases between the germline ends. The CDR3 loop is CASGGGDRTDTQYF. DNA of the CDR3: TGTGCCAGCGGGGGCGGCGACCGCACAGATACGCAGTATTTT.

The genes are TRBV29-1 and TRBJ2-3, with D unclear. V lost 1 base and J 7 bases, leaving 12 bases between the germline ends. This CDR3 is built from 13 residues. CDR1 is SQVTM, CDR2 ANQGSEA, per germline. Written as DNA, the CDR3 is TGCAGCGTTGAAGGCACGGGCGGAAATACGCAGTATTTT. Amino acids: CSVEGTGGNTQYF.